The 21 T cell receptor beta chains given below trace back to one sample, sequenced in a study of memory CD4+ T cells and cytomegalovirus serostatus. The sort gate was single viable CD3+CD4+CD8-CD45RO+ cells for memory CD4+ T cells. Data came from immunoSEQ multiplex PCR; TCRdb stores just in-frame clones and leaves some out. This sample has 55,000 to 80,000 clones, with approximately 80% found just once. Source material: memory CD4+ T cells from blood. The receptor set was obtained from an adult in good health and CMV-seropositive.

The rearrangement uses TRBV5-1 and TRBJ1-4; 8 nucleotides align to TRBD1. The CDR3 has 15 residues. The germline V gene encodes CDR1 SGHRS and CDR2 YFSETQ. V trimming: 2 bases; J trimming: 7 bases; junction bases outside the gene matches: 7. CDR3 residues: CASSFGQGQGEKLFF. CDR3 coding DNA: TGCGCCAGCAGCTTTGGACAGGGTCAGGGTGAAAAACTGTTTTTT.

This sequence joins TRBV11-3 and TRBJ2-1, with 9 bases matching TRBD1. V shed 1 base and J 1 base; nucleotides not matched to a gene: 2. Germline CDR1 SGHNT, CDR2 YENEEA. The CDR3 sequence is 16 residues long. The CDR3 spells CASSLGDRVSYNEQFF. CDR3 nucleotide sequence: TGTGCCAGCAGCTTAGGGGACAGGGTTTCCTACAATGAGCAGTTCTTC.

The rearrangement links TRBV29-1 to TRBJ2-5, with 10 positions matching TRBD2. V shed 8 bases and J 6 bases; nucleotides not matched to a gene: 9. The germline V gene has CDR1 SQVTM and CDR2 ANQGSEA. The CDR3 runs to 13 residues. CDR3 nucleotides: TGCAGCTTCCTCAGCGGGGGGGGGAAGACCCAGTACTTC. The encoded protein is CSFLSGGGKTQYF.

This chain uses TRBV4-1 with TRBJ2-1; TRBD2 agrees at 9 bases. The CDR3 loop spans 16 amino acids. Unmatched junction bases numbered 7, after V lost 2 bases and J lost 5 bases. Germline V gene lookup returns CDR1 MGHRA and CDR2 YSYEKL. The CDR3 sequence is CASSQRFGLAHNEQFF. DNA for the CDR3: TGCGCCAGCAGCCAAAGATTCGGACTAGCGCACAATGAGCAGTTCTTC.

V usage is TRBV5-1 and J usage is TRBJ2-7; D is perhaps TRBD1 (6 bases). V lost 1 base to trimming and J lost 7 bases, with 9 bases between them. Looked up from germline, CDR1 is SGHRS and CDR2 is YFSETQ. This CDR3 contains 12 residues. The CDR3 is CASSLTGPEQYF. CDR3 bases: TGCGCCAGCAGCTTGACAGGGCCGGAGCAGTACTTC.

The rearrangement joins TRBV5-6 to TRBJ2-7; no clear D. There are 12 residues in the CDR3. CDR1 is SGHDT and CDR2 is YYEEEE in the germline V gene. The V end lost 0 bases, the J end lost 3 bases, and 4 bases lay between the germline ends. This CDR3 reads CASSLALYEQYF. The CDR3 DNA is TGTGCCAGCAGCTTGGCCCTCTACGAGCAGTACTTC.

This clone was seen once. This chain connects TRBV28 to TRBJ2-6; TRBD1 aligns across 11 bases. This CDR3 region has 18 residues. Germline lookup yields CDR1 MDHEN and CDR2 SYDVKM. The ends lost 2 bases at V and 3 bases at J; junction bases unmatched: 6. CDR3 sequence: CASSLVGQGAGGANVLTF. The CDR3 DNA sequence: TGTGCCAGCAGTTTAGTCGGACAGGGGGCGGGTGGGGCCAACGTCCTGACTTTC.

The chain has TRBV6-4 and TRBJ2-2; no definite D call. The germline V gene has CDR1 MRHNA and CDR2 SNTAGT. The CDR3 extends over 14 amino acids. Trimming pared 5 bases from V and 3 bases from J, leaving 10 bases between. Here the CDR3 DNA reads TGTGCCAGCAGTTCCTCCCCTTACACCGGGGAGCTGTTTTTT. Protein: CASSSSPYTGELFF.

As DNA, the CDR3 is TGTGCCTGGAGTAGGGGGGGGGCCATAGACGAGCAGTACTTC. Protein sequence: CAWSRGGAIDEQYF. This chain links TRBV30 with TRBJ2-7, with TRBD2 as a possible D gene (7 bases). The CDR3 is 14 residues long. Trimming took 2 bases from V and 5 from J, leaving 16 bases between them. Germline V lookup: CDR1 GTSNPN, CDR2 SVGIG (reference sequence).

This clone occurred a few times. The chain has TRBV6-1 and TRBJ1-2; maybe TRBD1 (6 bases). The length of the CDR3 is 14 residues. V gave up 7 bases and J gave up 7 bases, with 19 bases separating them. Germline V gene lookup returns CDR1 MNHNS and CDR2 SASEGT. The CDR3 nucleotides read TGTGCCAGCACCCCCAGGGGATCGTACGGTGGCTACACCTTC. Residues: CASTPRGSYGGYTF.

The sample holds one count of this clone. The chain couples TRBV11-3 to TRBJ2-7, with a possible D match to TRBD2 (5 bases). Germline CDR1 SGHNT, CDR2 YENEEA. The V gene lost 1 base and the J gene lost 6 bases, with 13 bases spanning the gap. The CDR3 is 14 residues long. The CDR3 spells CASSLGVRGTEQYF. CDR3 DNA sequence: TGTGCCAGCAGCTTAGGAGTTCGGGGAACCGAGCAGTACTTC.

CDR3 protein: CAWSAGTDHQPQHF. The CDR3 nucleotides read TGTGCCTGGAGTGCGGGGACGGACCATCAGCCCCAGCATTTT. The rearrangement uses TRBV30 and TRBJ1-5; tentative D call: TRBD1 (5 bases). This CDR3 region has 14 residues. The V end lost 1 base, the J end lost 5 bases, and 12 bases lay between the germline ends. In germline, CDR1 is GTSNPN, CDR2 SVGIG (reference sequence).

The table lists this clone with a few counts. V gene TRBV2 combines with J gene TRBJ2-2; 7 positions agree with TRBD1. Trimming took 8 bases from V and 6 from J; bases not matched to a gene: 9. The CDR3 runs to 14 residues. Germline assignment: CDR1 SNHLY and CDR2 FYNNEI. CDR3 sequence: CASWGLTGSGELFF. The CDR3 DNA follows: TGTGCCAGCTGGGGGCTGACAGGGTCCGGGGAGCTGTTTTTT.

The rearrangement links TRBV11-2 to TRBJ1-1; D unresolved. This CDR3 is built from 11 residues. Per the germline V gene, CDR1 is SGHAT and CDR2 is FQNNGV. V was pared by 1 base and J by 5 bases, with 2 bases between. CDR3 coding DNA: TGTGCCAGCAGCTTAGTTACTGAAGCTTTCTTT. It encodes CASSLVTEAFF.

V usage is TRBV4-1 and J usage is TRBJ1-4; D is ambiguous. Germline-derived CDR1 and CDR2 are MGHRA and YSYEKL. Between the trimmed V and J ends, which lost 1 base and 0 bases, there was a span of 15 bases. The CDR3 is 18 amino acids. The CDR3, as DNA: TGCGCCAGCAGCCAAGTTGGGCGTCGGACCTCAACTAATGAAAAACTGTTTTTT. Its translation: CASSQVGRRTSTNEKLFF.

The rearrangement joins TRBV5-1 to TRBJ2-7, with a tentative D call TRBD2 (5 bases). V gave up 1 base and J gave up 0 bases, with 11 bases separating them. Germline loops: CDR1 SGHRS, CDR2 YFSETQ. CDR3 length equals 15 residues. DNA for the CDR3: TGCGCCAGCAGCTTGAGTCTGGGGAGCTCCTACGAGCAGTACTTC. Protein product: CASSLSLGSSYEQYF.

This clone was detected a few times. The CDR3 region is CASSLAWGQGVGNTIYF. As DNA, the CDR3 is TGTGCCAGCAGCTTAGCGTGGGGACAGGGCGTTGGAAACACCATATATTTT. This rearrangement joins TRBV28 to TRBJ1-3; the match to TRBD1 covers 9 bases. The CDR3 contains 17 residues. CDR1 MDHEN and CDR2 SYDVKM come from the germline V gene. The V and J ends lost 6 bases and 3 bases, in that order; junction bases with no gene match: 12.

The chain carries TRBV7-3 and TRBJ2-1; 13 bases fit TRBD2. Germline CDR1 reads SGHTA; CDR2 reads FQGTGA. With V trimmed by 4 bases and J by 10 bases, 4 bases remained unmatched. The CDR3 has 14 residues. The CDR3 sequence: CASSSGLAGVEQFF. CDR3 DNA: TGTGCCAGCAGCTCCGGACTAGCGGGAGTGGAGCAGTTCTTC.

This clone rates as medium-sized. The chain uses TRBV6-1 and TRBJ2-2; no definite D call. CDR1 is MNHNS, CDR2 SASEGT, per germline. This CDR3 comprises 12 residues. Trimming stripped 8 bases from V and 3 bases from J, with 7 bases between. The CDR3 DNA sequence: TGTGCCAGCGGGAAGTACACCGGGGAGCTGTTTTTT. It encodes CASGKYTGELFF.

CDR3 sequence (DNA): TGTGCCAGCAGACTCGGGGGGGGAGGCAAAAACATTCAGTACTTC. The encoded protein is CASRLGGGGKNIQYF. The genes are TRBV28 and TRBJ2-4, with 8 nucleotides matching TRBD2. V gave up 6 bases and J gave up 3 bases; unmatched junction bases: 7. Germline lookup yields CDR1 MDHEN and CDR2 SYDVKM. The length of the CDR3 is 15 residues.

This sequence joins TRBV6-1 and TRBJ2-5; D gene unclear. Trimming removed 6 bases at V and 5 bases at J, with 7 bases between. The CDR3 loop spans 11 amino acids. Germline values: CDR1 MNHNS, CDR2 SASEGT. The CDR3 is CASRFGETQYF. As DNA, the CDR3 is TGTGCCAGCAGGTTCGGGGAGACCCAGTACTTC.